This is a list of T cell receptor beta chains from one sample in a study of OX40 agonist ivuxolimab in advanced cancers. The data were produced by immunoSEQ multiplex PCR, yet TCRdb's version contains in-frame clones alone and is incomplete. The top ten clones hold around 8.2% of a sample with around 72,000 clones, over 75% of them seen once. The source was CD4+ or CD8+ T cells sorted from blood, collected in a trial of the OX40 agonist ivuxolimab. The receptors come from an adult with an advanced solid tumor such as melanoma, head and neck, liver or kidney cancer. Both conserved end residues are part of each CDR3. D genes are given only for firm matches. Size tells how often a clone was seen (once, few, many) or the class of an expanded clone, and some rows leave it out.

TRBJ2-3,TRBD1,TRBV19,NA,15,TGTGCCAGTAGTGCCGACAGGGGGCCTGGAGATACGCAGTATTTT,CASSADRGPGDTQYF
TRBJ2-1,TRBD2,TRBV5-5,NA,17,TGTGCCAGCAGCCGAACGGGGATGTCTAGCGGTTACAATGAGCAGTTCTTC,CASSRTGMSSGYNEQFF
TRBJ2-4,TRBD1,TRBV7-8,NA,15,TGTGCCAGCAGCTCCCAACCGGGACAGCAAGGAATCATGTACTTC,CASSSQPGQQGIMYF
TRBJ1-4,NA,TRBV6-5,NA,14,TGTGCCAGCAGCCTAGACAGGCTAGGAGAAAAACTGTTTTTT,CASSLDRLGEKLFF
TRBJ2-3,NA,TRBV7-2,NA,14,TGTGCCAGCAGCTTAGACAGCCTCACAGATACGCAGTATTTT,CASSLDSLTDTQYF
TRBJ2-7,NA,TRBV25-1,NA,14,TGTGCCAGCAGTGAATCCGGCAGTTCCTACGAGCAGTACTTC,CASSESGSSYEQYF
TRBJ2-6,NA,TRBV7-2,NA,17,TGTGCCAGCAGCTTATCTGAAACAGGCTCTGGGGCCAACGTCCTGACTTTC,CASSLSETGSGANVLTF
TRBJ1-6,TRBD1,TRBV19,NA,15,TGTGCCAGTACCCTCGACAGGGGGCATAATTCACCCCTCCACTTT,CASTLDRGHNSPLHF
TRBJ2-7,NA,TRBV28,NA,17,TGTGCCAGCAGTTTCCCCGTGACTGGGCGGTTCTCCTACGAGCAGTACTTC,CASSFPVTGRFSYEQYF
TRBJ2-5,NA,TRBV7-3,NA,13,TGTGCCAGCAGCGCCGGAACCCAAGAGACCCAGTACTTC,CASSAGTQETQYF
TRBJ2-3,NA,TRBV29-1,NA,15,TGCAGCGTACCCGGGACGGGACTGCTCGGAGATACGCAGTATTTT,CSVPGTGLLGDTQYF
TRBJ1-2,TRBD1,TRBV5-4,once,15,TGTGCCAGCAGCTTGGGAGGACAGGACCTCTATGGCTACACCTTC,CASSLGGQDLYGYTF
TRBJ2-3,NA,TRBV7-2,few,12,TGTGCCAGCAGCCCCGCGACAGATACGCAGTATTTT,CASSPATDTQYF
TRBJ1-2,TRBD1,TRBV10-3,NA,13,TGTGCCATCAGTGAGGGACAGGGGTATGGCTACACCTTC,CAISEGQGYGYTF
TRBJ1-2,NA,TRBV30,NA,11,TGTGCCTGGAGTGCCGGATGGGGCTACACCTTC,CAWSAGWGYTF
TRBJ2-2,NA,TRBV4-3,NA,15,TGCGCCAGCAGCCTCTGGGAGGGGGGAACCGGGGAGCTGTTTTTT,CASSLWEGGTGELFF
TRBJ2-4,NA,TRBV5-8,NA,15,TGTGCCAGCAGCCGTGTTGGGGGTCTTAAAAACATTCAGTACTTC,CASSRVGGLKNIQYF
TRBJ1-6,NA,TRBV30,NA,15,TGTGCCTGTCCACGGGCGAGCTCCTATAATTCACCCCTCCACTTT,CACPRASSYNSPLHF
TRBJ2-3,NA,TRBV5-1,NA,15,TGCGCCAGCAGCCCCCCAGGGCCCATCACAGATACGCAGTATTTT,CASSPPGPITDTQYF
TRBJ2-7,NA,TRBV27,NA,14,TGTGCCAGCAGCTCTGACAGGTCTTCCTACGAGCAGTACTTC,CASSSDRSSYEQYF
TRBJ2-5,TRBD1,TRBV18,NA,15,TGTGCCAGCTCGGGACAGGGCCCTACTAAAGAGACCCAGTACTTC,CASSGQGPTKETQYF
TRBJ1-2,NA,TRBV6-5,NA,13,TGTGCCAGCAGTTACGGCACAGACTATGGCTACACCTTC,CASSYGTDYGYTF
TRBJ1-1,NA,TRBV28,NA,12,TGTGCCAGCAGTTCGATCAACACTGAAGCTTTCTTT,CASSSINTEAFF